These T cell receptor beta chains were read from a single sample in a study of T cells in Graves' hyperthyroidism and ophthalmopathy. TCRdb reanalysed the multiplex PCR reads using MiXCR and keeps one entry per CDR3 protein. The table shows approximately 300,000 distinct CDR3 sequences, with about 17% occurring only once. The specimen was blood. Source of these receptors: a woman aged 55-69 years with Graves' ophthalmopathy. Both conserved end residues are part of each CDR3. The D gene is left open where the match is weak. Clone size is shown for a subset of rows, as once, few, many or a class of expanded clone.

d_call j_call v_call clone_size cdr3_nt cdr3_aa
. TRBJ1-5 TRBV19 . TGTGCCAGTATTGCAGGGGAGGCTCAGCCCCAGCATTTT CASIAGEAQPQHF
. TRBJ2-7 TRBV3-1 many TGTGCCAGCAGCCCTCCGGCGGGGCGTTACGAGCAGTACTTC CASSPPAGRYEQYF
. TRBJ1-1 TRBV18 many TGTGCCAGCTCACCACGGGACTCCACTGAAGCTTTCTTT CASSPRDSTEAFF
TRBD2 TRBJ2-3 TRBV7-8 many TGTGCCAGCAGCCTCCGGCAGCGGGGACTCACAGATACGCAGTATTTT CASSLRQRGLTDTQYF
TRBD1 TRBJ2-1 TRBV18 few TGTGCCAGCTCCCCAGGACAGGGGGCGTGGGGAAGCTCCTACAATGAGCAGTTCTTC CASSPGQGAWGSSYNEQFF
. TRBJ1-5 TRBV11-2 . TGTGCCAGCAGCCAAGGGGGGGGAGGCCAGCCCCAGCATTTT CASSQGGGGQPQHF
. TRBJ1-2 TRBV5-1 . TGCGCCAGCAAGATAGGAGCCGGGACAAGGCACACCTTC CASKIGAGTRHTF
TRBD2 TRBJ2-1 TRBV25-1 few TGTGCCAGCAGTGCTATTCAAGCTAGCGGAGCGGAGCAGTTCTTC CASSAIQASGAEQFF
TRBD2 TRBJ2-3 TRBV10-3 many TGTGCCATCAGTGGTCCTAGCGGGATTAGCACAGATACGCAGTATTTT CAISGPSGISTDTQYF
. TRBJ2-5 TRBV20-1 many TGCAGTGCTAGAGCTTCGATACTGCCCCAAGAGACCCAGTACTTC CSARASILPQETQYF
. TRBJ2-5 TRBV7-9 many TGTGCCAGCATTCCGGCAGGGGAGGGGGAGACCCAGTACTTC CASIPAGEGETQYF
. TRBJ1-1 TRBV5-1 many TGCGCCAGCAGCCCTGGGGACCTTATAAACACTGAAGCTTTCTTT CASSPGDLINTEAFF
. TRBJ1-2 TRBV7-7 few TGTGCTAGCAGCTTAAGACACTATGGCTACACCTTC CASSLRHYGYTF
TRBD1 TRBJ1-2 TRBV5-1 many TGCGCCAGCAGCCTCCGGACAGGGAACTATGGCTACACCTTC CASSLRTGNYGYTF